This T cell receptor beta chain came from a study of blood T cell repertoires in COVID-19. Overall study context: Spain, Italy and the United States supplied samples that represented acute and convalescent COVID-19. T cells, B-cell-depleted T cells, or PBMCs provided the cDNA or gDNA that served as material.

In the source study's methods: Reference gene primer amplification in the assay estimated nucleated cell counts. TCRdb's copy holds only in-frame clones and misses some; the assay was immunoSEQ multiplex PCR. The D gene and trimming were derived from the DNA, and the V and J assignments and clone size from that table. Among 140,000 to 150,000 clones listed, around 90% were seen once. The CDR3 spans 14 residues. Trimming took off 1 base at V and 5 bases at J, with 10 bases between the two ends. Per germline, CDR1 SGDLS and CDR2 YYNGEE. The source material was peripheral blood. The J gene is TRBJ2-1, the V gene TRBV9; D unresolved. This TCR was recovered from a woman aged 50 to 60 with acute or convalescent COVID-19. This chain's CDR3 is CASSVLQAHNEQFF. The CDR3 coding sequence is TGTGCCAGCAGCGTACTCCAGGCACACAATGAGCAGTTCTTC.